A selection of T cell receptor beta chains follows, all from one sample in a study of sequential checkpoint blockade in melanoma. The data were produced by immunoSEQ multiplex PCR, yet TCRdb's version contains in-frame clones alone and is incomplete. The top ten clones hold 21% of a sample with around 19,000 clones, around 70% of them seen once. The sequenced sample was CD8+ T cells sorted from blood (inferred from file names), obtained from a patient given nivolumab and ipilimumab in sequence. These receptors all stem from a human donor with melanoma. The CDR3 runs from the conserved cysteine through the conserved F or W. The D gene is left open where the match is weak. Expanded clones get a size class; other rows say once, few or many, or leave the size out.

abundance | j_gene | d_gene | v_gene | CDR3aa | CDR3nt
few | TRBJ2-7 | TRBD1 | TRBV19 | CASSMGQHSYEQYF | TGTGCCAGTAGTATGGGACAGCACTCCTACGAGCAGTACTTC
few | TRBJ1-4 | . | TRBV2 | CASRVGDEKLFF | TGTGCCAGCAGGGTCGGAGATGAAAAACTGTTTTTT
. | TRBJ1-1 | TRBD1 | TRBV10-3 | CAISGTGGTEAFF | TGTGCCATCTCCGGGACAGGGGGCACTGAAGCTTTCTTT
. | TRBJ1-4 | . | TRBV6-5 | CASSYSTGGKLFF | TGTGCCAGCAGTTACTCTACCGGAGGGAAACTGTTTTTT
. | TRBJ1-1 | . | TRBV21-1 | CASSQRGQGLPMNTEAFF | TGTGCCAGCAGCCAAAGGGGACAGGGTCTCCCCATGAACACTGAAGCTTTCTTT
. | TRBJ1-2 | . | TRBV5-1 | CASREEQGFYGYTF | TGCGCCAGCAGGGAAGAACAGGGCTTCTATGGCTACACCTTC
. | TRBJ2-7 | TRBD2 | TRBV4-1 | CASSQLSTSGIHEQYF | TGCGCCAGCAGCCAATTGTCTACTAGCGGGATCCACGAGCAGTACTTC
. | TRBJ2-6 | . | TRBV7-8 | CASSLTQGTASGANVLTF | TGTGCCAGCAGCTTAACACAGGGTACCGCCTCTGGGGCCAACGTCCTGACTTTC
. | TRBJ1-1 | TRBD1 | TRBV19 | CASSLRDRGTEAFF | TGTGCCAGTAGTCTCCGGGACAGGGGGACTGAAGCTTTCTTT
. | TRBJ1-3 | . | TRBV6-5 | CASSSIQGTANTIYF | TGTGCCAGCAGTTCGATACAGGGTACGGCGAACACCATATATTTT
. | TRBJ2-7 | . | TRBV16 | CASSPSQGHEQYF | TGTGCCAGCAGCCCATCGCAGGGGCACGAGCAGTACTTC
. | TRBJ2-6 | TRBD1 | TRBV7-3 | CASSVQGYSLTF | TGTGCCAGCAGCGTACAGGGGTACAGCCTGACTTTC
. | TRBJ2-5 | . | TRBV21-1 | CARPLLPQGIQETQYF | TGTGCCAGACCCTTACTTCCTCAGGGAATCCAAGAGACCCAGTACTTC
. | TRBJ2-7 | . | TRBV29-1 | CSVEVGGVSGYEQYF | TGCAGCGTTGAAGTTGGCGGGGTTTCCGGCTACGAGCAGTACTTC
. | TRBJ2-2 | TRBD1 | TRBV27 | CASSSLGGSDLTGELFF | TGTGCCAGCAGTTCCTTAGGGGGCTCCGATTTAACCGGGGAGCTGTTTTTT
. | TRBJ1-2 | . | TRBV7-8 | CASSLVGGIRYGYTF | TGTGCCAGCAGCTTAGTTGGCGGGATTCGGTATGGCTACACCTTC
. | TRBJ2-3 | . | TRBV5-4 | CASSRTGGATDTQYF | TGTGCCAGCTCCCGGACGGGGGGCGCCACAGATACGCAGTATTTT
. | TRBJ1-2 | . | TRBV4-1 | CASSPEPGGKTGYTF | TGCGCCAGCAGCCCCGAGCCGGGGGGGAAGACGGGCTACACCTTC
. | TRBJ2-7 | TRBD2 | TRBV7-6 | CASSLGNSGSGYEQYF | TGTGCCAGCAGCTTAGGTAATAGCGGGTCGGGATACGAGCAGTACTTC
medium-sized | TRBJ1-4 | . | TRBV28 | CASTPQRGKLFF | TGTGCCAGCACCCCCCAAAGAGGGAAACTGTTTTTT
. | TRBJ1-3 | TRBD1 | TRBV13 | CASSLGPIDTGGEGNTIYF | TGTGCCAGCAGCTTAGGCCCCATAGATACAGGGGGCGAAGGAAACACCATATATTTT
. | TRBJ1-3 | . | TRBV9 | CASSVREGNSGNTIYF | TGTGCCAGCAGCGTACGGGAGGGGAACTCTGGAAACACCATATATTTT